The clone carrying this T cell receptor (beta chain) was counted once. The assay was immunoSEQ multiplex PCR, and TCRdb's table has in-frame clones only and misses some. The sample lists about 64,000 clones; around 86% were seen once. This CDR3 has 12 residues. The V and J ends lost 3 bases and 5 bases respectively, with 6 bases between them. The sample comes from a study of blood T cell repertoires in COVID-19. The V and J genes are TRBV12-3 or TRBV12-4 and TRBJ2-3; no firm D call. The material sequenced was peripheral blood. This sequence was found in a man between 50 and 59 years old with active COVID-19. DNA of the CDR3: TGTGCCAGCAGTTTGTCGCGAGATACGCAGTATTTT. This encodes CASSLSRDTQYF.